This T cell receptor beta chain was documented in a study of T cell responses to AZD1222 COVID-19 vaccine. Study results and limitations: Spike-specific TCR repertoires showed rising breadth and depth after two AZD1222 doses.

Remarks on this clone: Its antigen remains unknown.

In germline, CDR1 is SGDLS, CDR2 YYNGEE. The CDR3 has 16 amino acids. With 5 bases clipped from V and 5 bases from J, the junction kept 11 bases outside the gene matches. Sequencing used immunoSEQ multiplex PCR; TCRdb keeps in-frame clones, though not all of them. Of under 140,000 clones listed, 85% to 95% are singletons. The source is an adult in good health. Here the sequenced sample was peripheral blood, taken on day 0 of AZD1222 vaccination. The chain is built from TRBV9 and TRBJ1-3, with 9 bases aligning to TRBD1. The CDR3 region is CASRQQGASLRNTIYF. The CDR3 nucleotides read TGTGCCAGCAGGCAACAGGGGGCAAGTTTAAGAAACACCATATATTTT.